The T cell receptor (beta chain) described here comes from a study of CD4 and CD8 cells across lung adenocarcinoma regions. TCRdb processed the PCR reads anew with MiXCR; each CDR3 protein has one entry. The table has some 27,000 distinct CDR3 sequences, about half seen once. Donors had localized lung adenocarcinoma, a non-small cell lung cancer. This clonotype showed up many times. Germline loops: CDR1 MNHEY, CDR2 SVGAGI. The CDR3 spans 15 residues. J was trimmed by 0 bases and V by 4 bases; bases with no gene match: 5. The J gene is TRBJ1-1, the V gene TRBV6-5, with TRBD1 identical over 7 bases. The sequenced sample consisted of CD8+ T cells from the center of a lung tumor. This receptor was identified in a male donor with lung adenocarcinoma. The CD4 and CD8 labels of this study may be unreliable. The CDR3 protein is CASSSTDRLNTEAFF. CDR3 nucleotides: TGTGCCAGCAGTTCAACGGACAGGCTGAACACTGAAGCTTTCTTT.